This T cell receptor (beta chain) was captured in a study of shared clonotypes between healthy human individuals. Across the whole study: A donor's plate count was three for CD4 naive and three for CD4 memory; CD8 naive had two and CD8 memory one.

General study points: Rarefaction demonstrated incomplete sorted-subset sequencing despite large depth.

The CDR3 runs to 15 residues. With 0 bases removed from V and 4 bases from J, the gap between germline ends came to 15 bases. The germline CDR1 and CDR2 sequences are SQVTM and ANQGSEA. Regarding this clone: Its matching antigen is unknown.

The test was conducted at deep level. Every subset's genomic DNA went evenly onto several immunoSEQ plates. This table comes from immunoSEQ multiplex PCR, and its TCRdb copy is limited to in-frame clones, with some not included. The sample has around 720,000 clones, 60% to 75% seen once. This TCR was recovered from a woman in her 30s in good health. V and J are TRBV29-1 and TRBJ1-1; D is perhaps TRBD1 (6 bases). Sample: memory CD4+ T cells sorted from blood. Documented subset: CD45RA-negative fraction. The CDR3 loop reads CSVEEWAGGGTEAFF. CDR3 nucleotide sequence: TGCAGCGTTGAAGAATGGGCGGGAGGGGGCACTGAAGCTTTCTTT.